One sample yielded the 10 T cell receptor beta chains listed below, sequenced in a study of cytomegalovirus exposure and HLA in healthy donors. The PCR ran on 60 Vbeta and 13 Jbeta primers. Profiled with immunoSEQ multiplex PCR; TCRdb holds only in-frame clones, not every one. The sample has around 170,000 clones; roughly 77% are singletons. The sequenced sample was PBMCs. The source is a woman in her 30s in good health and CMV-seronegative.

V usage is TRBV6-6 and J usage is TRBJ1-4; possibly TRBD1 for D (5 bases). Trimming took 2 bases from V and 3 from J, leaving 13 bases between them. The CDR3 spans 16 residues. CDR1 MNHNY and CDR2 SVGAGI come from the germline V gene (reference sequence). The CDR3 DNA reads as TGTGCCAGCAGTTACCGAAAGGGACTCCCTAATGAAAAACTGTTTTTT. It is translated as CASSYRKGLPNEKLFF.

V and J are TRBV30 and TRBJ2-1; TRBD1 is a possible D gene (6 bases). This CDR3 is built from 16 residues. The ends were cut back, 3 bases at V and 0 bases at J, with 15 bases in the middle. CDR1 is GTSNPN, CDR2 SVGIG, per germline (reference sequence). CDR3 protein: CAWSPPDRSSYNEQFF. The DNA of the CDR3 is TGTGCCTGGAGCCCCCCCGACAGGTCCTCCTACAATGAGCAGTTCTTC. Drawing the rest from reference TRBV30 and TRBJ2-1, the complete variable domain is SQTIHQWPATLVQPVGSPLSLECTVEGTSNPNLYWYRQAAGRGLQLLFYSVGIGQISSEVPQNLSASRPQDRQFILSSKKLLLSDSGFYLCAWSPPDRSSYNEQFFGPGTRLTVL.

Worth noting for this clone: At the DNA level, this CDR3 is encoded by other sequences in the same sample as well. The CDR3 DNA reads as TGTGCCAGCAGCTTATCAGGGGGAGAGACCCAGTACTTC. This sequence encodes CASSLSGGETQYF. The V gene is TRBV7-9, the J gene TRBJ2-5; 7 bases are shared with TRBD1. V lost 2 bases, J lost 4 bases, and 1 base stayed unmatched. CDR1 SEHNR and CDR2 FQNEAQ come from the germline V gene (reference sequence). The length of the CDR3 is 13 residues.

This clone showed up just once. The chain recombines TRBV2 with TRBJ2-7, with 7 bases lining up with TRBD1. Germline assignment: CDR1 SNHLY and CDR2 FYNNEI. The CDR3 runs to 13 residues. V lost 5 bases and J lost 5; bases outside the gene matches: 6. The CDR3 loop reads CASSIQGGDEQYF. CDR3 DNA sequence: TGTGCCAGCAGTATTCAAGGGGGCGACGAGCAGTACTTC.

The CDR3 bases are TGTGCCAGCTCACCAGGACAGGGCCTGACCGGAAACACCATATATTTT. Encoded protein: CASSPGQGLTGNTIYF. This chain connects TRBV18 to TRBJ1-3; 8 bases line up with TRBD1. Germline values: CDR1 KGHSH, CDR2 LQKENI. The CDR3 totals 16 residues. The J segment lost 4 bases and the V segment lost 2 bases, leaving 7 bases of the junction unmatched.

The chain is built from TRBV7-2 and TRBJ2-5, with 9 bases fitting TRBD2. Trimming took 6 bases from V and 1 from J; bases not matched to a gene: 6. Looked up from germline, CDR1 is SGHTA and CDR2 is FQGNSA. The CDR3 has 15 amino acids. Here the CDR3 DNA reads TGTGCCAGCAGGGGGGTAGCGGGGGTCCAAGAGACCCAGTACTTC. Residues: CASRGVAGVQETQYF.

The chain couples TRBV9 to TRBJ2-7; D is undetermined. The V end was cut by 0 bases, the J end by 3 bases, with 7 bases between. This CDR3 has 13 residues. Germline CDR1 reads SGDLS; CDR2 reads YYNGEE. The CDR3 sequence: CASSVAQHYEQYF. The CDR3 DNA follows: TGTGCCAGCAGCGTAGCACAGCACTACGAGCAGTACTTC.

This clone showed up just a few times. The rearrangement links TRBV7-9 to TRBJ2-7; maybe TRBD1 (6 bases). This CDR3 is 15 amino acids long. CDR1 is SEHNR, CDR2 FQNEAQ, per germline (reference sequence). V was shortened by 5 bases and J by 1 base, with 15 bases between the two germline ends. The CDR3 sequence: CASSRQPTGSYEQYF. Here the CDR3 DNA reads TGTGCCAGCAGCCGACAACCAACAGGGTCCTACGAGCAGTACTTC.

This chain uses TRBV7-3 with TRBJ1-1; unclear D gene. The CDR3 totals 13 residues. V was trimmed by 3 bases and J by 0 bases, leaving 5 bases between them. Germline values: CDR1 SGHTA, CDR2 FQGTGA. CDR3 sequence reads: CASSLTVNTEAFF. The CDR3, as DNA: TGTGCCAGCAGCTTGACTGTGAACACTGAAGCTTTCTTT.

The chain is built from TRBV7-7 and TRBJ1-6; D perhaps matches TRBD1 (6 bases). Germline-derived CDR1 and CDR2 are SSHAT and FNYEAQ (reference sequence). The V and J ends lost 4 bases and 10 bases respectively, with 14 bases between them. This CDR3 is 14 amino acids long. Here the CDR3 DNA reads TGTGCCAGCAGCTCGGGCCCAGGGGACTCACCCCTCCACTTT. Its translation: CASSSGPGDSPLHF.